Listed here are 7 T cell receptor beta chains from one sample, sequenced in a study of T cell clones after liver transplantation. Proliferating CFSE-low MLR cells were sequenced to define alloreactive TCRbeta sequences. These receptors are not linked to any known antigen. Clones were read by immunoSEQ multiplex PCR, and TCRdb kept only the in-frame ones, dropping some. The data hold about 2,900 clones, with under 25% observed a single time. The source material was CD4+ T cells from PBMCs cultured with third-party cells. The receptors were gathered from a human patient who received a liver transplant. These T cells may partly come from the graft donor.

This chain joins TRBV16 and TRBJ2-3; 14 bases are shared with TRBD2. The CDR3 consists of 16 residues. Unmatched junction bases numbered 5, after V lost 5 bases and J lost 4 bases. Germline V gene sequence: CDR1 KGHSY, CDR2 FQNENV. CDR3 nucleotides: TGTGCCAGCAGCTTGGGACTAGCGGGAGCGGCAGATACGCAGTATTTT. The encoded protein is CASSLGLAGAADTQYF.

This clone showed up just a few times. V gene TRBV29-1 combines with J gene TRBJ2-2; no clear D. This CDR3 is built from 13 residues. Germline CDR1 and CDR2: SQVTM and ANQGSEA. The V and J ends lost 4 bases and 3 bases respectively, with 9 bases between them. The CDR3 protein is CSVGPGYTGELFF. The CDR3 DNA sequence: TGCAGCGTTGGTCCGGGCTACACCGGGGAGCTGTTTTTT.

This chain connects TRBV5-4 to TRBJ2-7, with TRBD1 as a possible D gene (6 bases). The germline V gene encodes CDR1 SGHNT and CDR2 YYREEE (reference sequence). The V and J ends lost 4 bases and 4 bases respectively, with 9 bases between them. The CDR3 is made up of 12 amino acids. The CDR3 DNA reads as TGTGCCAGCAGCCTTACAGGGTACGAGCAGTACTTC. The encoded protein is CASSLTGYEQYF.

V is TRBV6-5 and J is TRBJ2-3; D call uncertain. The V gene lost 4 bases and the J gene lost 1 base, with 15 bases spanning the gap. Germline values: CDR1 MNHEY, CDR2 SVGAGI. CDR3 size: 16 residues. The CDR3 here is CASSLLPTSGTDTQYF. DNA of the CDR3: TGTGCCAGCAGTTTGCTCCCGACCAGTGGCACAGATACGCAGTATTTT.

This chain joins TRBV19 and TRBJ1-2; D not certain. Germline loops: CDR1 LNHDA, CDR2 SQIVND (reference sequence). Between the trimmed V and J ends, which lost 7 bases and 5 bases, there was a span of 14 bases. The CDR3 length is 13 residues. This CDR3 is CASTPRQGYGYTF. Here the CDR3 DNA reads TGTGCCAGTACTCCCCGCCAAGGGTATGGCTACACCTTC.

Judged by abundance, this clone is medium-sized. The chain joins TRBV25-1 to TRBJ1-3, with unresolved D. The CDR3 contains 15 residues. Trimming left V 0 bases short and J 0 bases short, with 6 bases between. Germline CDR1 and CDR2: MGHDK and SYGVNS. Written as DNA, the CDR3 is TGTGCCAGCAGTGAATATGGGGTCTCTGGAAACACCATATATTTT. The encoded protein is CASSEYGVSGNTIYF.

This clone was found a few times. V gene TRBV6-8 combines with J gene TRBJ2-4; TRBD1 matches 10 bases. Germline CDR1 is MNHGY and CDR2 is SAAAGT. Losses at the gene ends were 6 bases for V and 5 bases for J; bases not matched to a gene: 10. This CDR3 is 16 amino acids long. The CDR3 loop reads CASRPRDRGKENIQYF. The CDR3 region has the DNA TGTGCCAGCAGGCCACGGGACAGGGGAAAGGAAAACATTCAGTACTTC.